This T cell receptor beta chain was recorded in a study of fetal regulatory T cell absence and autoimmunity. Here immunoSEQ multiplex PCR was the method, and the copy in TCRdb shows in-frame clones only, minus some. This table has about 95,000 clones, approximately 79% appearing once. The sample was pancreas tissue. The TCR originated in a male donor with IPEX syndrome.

The CDR3 DNA reads as TGTGCCAGCAGCCCGGGGACGGCGAACACCGGGGAGCTGTTTTTT. Translated, it gives CASSPGTANTGELFF. The chain has TRBV7-2 and TRBJ2-2, with D perhaps being TRBD1 or TRBD2 (5 bases each). This CDR3 spans 15 amino acids. Germline V gene sequence: CDR1 SGHTA, CDR2 FQGNSA. Trimming cost V 5 bases and J 0 bases, with 10 bases left between them.